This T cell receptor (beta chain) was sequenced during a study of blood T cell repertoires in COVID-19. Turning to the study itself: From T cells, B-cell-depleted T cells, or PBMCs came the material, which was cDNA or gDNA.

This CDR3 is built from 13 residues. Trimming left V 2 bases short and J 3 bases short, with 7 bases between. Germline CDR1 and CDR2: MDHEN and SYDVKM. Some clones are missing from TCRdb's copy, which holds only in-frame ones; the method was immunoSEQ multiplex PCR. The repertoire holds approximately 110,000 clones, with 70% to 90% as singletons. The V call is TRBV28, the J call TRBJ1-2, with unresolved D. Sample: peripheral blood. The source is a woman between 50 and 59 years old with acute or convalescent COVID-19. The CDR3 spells CASSLGGYYGYTF. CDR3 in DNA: TGTGCCAGCAGTTTAGGCGGATACTATGGCTACACCTTC.